Presented here are 32 T cell receptor beta chains from one specimen sequenced in a study of CD8 T cells in ankylosing spondylitis. Each CDR3 protein is one row after TCRdb ran MiXCR on the 5' RACE reads. The sample yields hundreds of thousands of distinct CDR3 sequences, around 9.1% seen once. The source material was blood, either unsorted or a sorted T cell fraction (not recorded which). All receptors come from a male donor with ankylosing spondylitis or in good health (not recorded which).

This clonotype was seen a handful of times. The V call is TRBV7-2, the J call TRBJ2-5, with 9 positions matching TRBD2. The CDR3 runs to 15 residues. CDR1 is SGHTA, CDR2 FQGNSA, per germline. Trimming removed 3 bases from V and 1 base from J; junction bases left unmatched: 3. CDR3 nucleotide sequence: TGTGCCAGCAGCTTCCTGCGGGGGGGCCAAGAGACCCAGTACTTC. It translates to CASSFLRGGQETQYF.

The table lists this clonotype with many counts. The chain is built from TRBV29-1 and TRBJ1-4; TRBD1 might be the D (6 bases). V was pared by 7 bases and J by 4 bases, with 16 bases between. The CDR3 contains 14 residues. The germline CDR1 and CDR2 sequences are SQVTM and ANQGSEA. CDR3: CSATAGTNNEKLFF. The DNA of the CDR3 is TGCAGCGCTACGGCCGGGACAAATAATGAAAAACTGTTTTTT.

About this clonotype itself: Possible read error: a much larger clone is one base away. The V and J genes are TRBV5-4 and TRBJ1-1; D gene ambiguous. CDR3 size: 12 residues. Germline V lookup: CDR1 SGHNT, CDR2 YYREEE (reference sequence). The CDR3 spells CATSLEHSEAFF. The CDR3, as DNA: TGTGCCACCAGCTTGGAACACTCTGAAGCTTTCTTT.

In its sample, this clonotype was seen many times. V and J are TRBV7-2 and TRBJ2-1; TRBD2 aligns across 10 bases. Trimming took 2 bases from V and 7 from J; bases not matched to a gene: 5. The length of the CDR3 is 15 residues. CDR1 and CDR2 (germline): SGHTA, FQGNSA. CDR3 nucleotides: TGTGCCAGCAGCTTAACAGCGGGAGGGCCAAATGAGCAGTTCTTC. Translated, it gives CASSLTAGGPNEQFF.

The gene calls are TRBV7-3 and TRBJ1-6; D unclear. This CDR3 comprises 13 residues. Between the trimmed V and J ends, which lost 5 bases and 10 bases, there was a span of 12 bases. Per germline, CDR1 SGHTA and CDR2 FQGTGA. CDR3 nucleotides: TGTGCCAGCAGCGACACGCTGGGGTCACCCCTCCACTTT. Its protein is CASSDTLGSPLHF.

This clonotype was seen many times. This chain uses TRBV4-1 with TRBJ2-1, with D perhaps TRBD1 (5 bases). The germline gives CDR1 MGHRA, CDR2 YSYEKL. The CDR3 is 16 residues long. V lost 0 bases and J lost 2, with 11 bases in between. The CDR3 DNA sequence: TGCGCCAGCAGCCAAGAGCGACAGCGAGCCTACAATGAGCAGTTCTTC. Amino acid sequence: CASSQERQRAYNEQFF.

This clonotype was observed at least ten times. The chain is built from TRBV11-3 and TRBJ2-1; 9 nucleotides match TRBD2. The V and J ends lost 3 bases and 3 bases, in that order; junction bases with no gene match: 3. The CDR3 loop spans 15 amino acids. The germline V gene encodes CDR1 SGHNT and CDR2 YENEEA. The CDR3 region is CASSLGTSSYNEQFF. The CDR3 DNA follows: TGTGCCAGCAGCTTGGGGACTAGCAGCTACAATGAGCAGTTCTTC.

At least ten counts were recorded for this clonotype. The rearrangement links TRBV5-1 to TRBJ2-1; no firm D call. Germline CDR1 reads SGHRS; CDR2 reads YFSETQ. The CDR3 covers 16 residues. The V and J ends lost 2 bases and 0 bases respectively, with 12 bases between them. The CDR3 region is CASSFGGSVSYNEQFF. The CDR3 DNA follows: TGCGCCAGCAGCTTCGGCGGTAGTGTCTCCTACAATGAGCAGTTCTTC.

This clonotype came up many times. The chain links TRBV20-1 to TRBJ1-4; maybe TRBD1 (6 bases). V lost 0 bases to trimming and J lost 0 bases, with 11 bases between them. Germline-derived CDR1 and CDR2 are DFQATT and SNEGSKA (reference sequence). The length of the CDR3 is 16 residues. The CDR3: CSAREPRGATNEKLFF. CDR3 DNA sequence: TGCAGTGCTAGAGAGCCCAGGGGTGCAACTAATGAAAAACTGTTTTTT.

This clonotype came up a few times. The chain recombines TRBV19 with TRBJ1-5, with unresolved D. The CDR3 runs 12 residues. CDR1 is LNHDA, CDR2 SQIVND, per germline (reference sequence). V shed 5 bases and J shed 7 bases, with 9 bases lying between them. The DNA for the CDR3 is TGTGCCAGTAGTCCATGGTTCCAGCCCCAGCATTTT. Encoded protein: CASSPWFQPQHF.

In this sample, this clonotype turned up a few times. This chain uses TRBV5-5 with TRBJ2-1; D may be TRBD2 (5 bases). This CDR3 has 16 amino acids. V lost 0 bases, J lost 0 bases, and 10 bases lay in between. CDR1 is SGHKS, CDR2 YYEKEE, per germline (reference sequence). The DNA for the CDR3 is TGTGCCAGCAGCTTGGAGCGGCAACGCTCCTACAATGAGCAGTTCTTC. Translated: CASSLERQRSYNEQFF.

This clonotype was detected many times. The V and J genes are TRBV10-3 and TRBJ2-6; no firm D call. V lost 7 bases and J lost 2, with 12 bases in between. The germline gives CDR1 ENHRY, CDR2 SYGVKD. This CDR3 is 15 amino acids long. CDR3 bases: TGTGCCATCAATGATGGTAGGACTGGGGCCAACGTCCTGACTTTC. It specifies CAINDGRTGANVLTF.

This chain links TRBV7-2 with TRBJ1-1; 8 positions match TRBD1. CDR3 size: 16 residues. Trimming took 3 bases from V and 4 from J; bases not matched to a gene: 10. The germline gives CDR1 SGHTA, CDR2 FQGNSA. CDR3 sequence reads: CASSFDRQGLGTEAFF. The CDR3 DNA reads TGTGCCAGCAGCTTTGATAGACAGGGGTTGGGCACTGAAGCTTTCTTT.

This clonotype was observed at least ten times. The chain has TRBV12-3 or TRBV12-4 and TRBJ2-3, with D perhaps matching TRBD2 (5 bases). V lost 7 bases and J 4 bases, leaving 18 bases between the germline ends. The CDR3 consists of 15 residues. DNA of the CDR3: TGTGCCAGCACGGGCCCGGGAATCGGAGCAGATACGCAGTATTTT. This translates into CASTGPGIGADTQYF.

This clonotype has just a few counts. CDR3 sequence: CASSYGQGGTYEQYF. The DNA of the CDR3 is TGTGCCAGCAGTTACGGACAGGGGGGCACCTACGAGCAGTACTTC. This chain connects TRBV6-2 or TRBV6-3 to TRBJ2-7, with 10 bases fitting TRBD1. The CDR3 loop spans 15 amino acids. V was clipped by 2 bases and J by 2 bases; unmatched bases: 3. Germline V lookup: CDR1 MNHEY, CDR2 SVGEGT.

The chain is built from TRBV7-2 and TRBJ2-1; TRBD2 aligns across 11 bases. V shed 0 bases and J 3 bases; nucleotides not matched to a gene: 4. CDR3 length equals 17 residues. Per the germline V gene, CDR1 is SGHTA and CDR2 is FQGNSA. In DNA form, the CDR3 reads TGTGCCAGCAGCTTAGCCCGTAGCGGGGGGGGCTACAATGAGCAGTTCTTC. Translating it yields CASSLARSGGGYNEQFF. Based on the CDR3 plus reference TRBV7-2 and TRBJ2-1, the full variable domain is GAGVSQSPSNKVTEKGKDVELRCDPISGHTALYWYRQSLGQGLEFLIYFQGNSAPDKSGLPSDRFSAERTGGSVSTLTIQRTQQEDSAVYLCASSLARSGGGYNEQFFGPGTRLTVL.

This clonotype was found many times. V and J are TRBV6-5 and TRBJ1-1; D unresolved. The V end was cut by 3 bases, the J end by 1 base, with 24 bases between. Germline lookup yields CDR1 MNHEY and CDR2 SVGAGI. The CDR3 totals 19 residues. This CDR3 is CASSYSHRVLTPENTEAFF. The CDR3 DNA reads TGTGCCAGCAGTTATAGTCACCGAGTCCTTACACCCGAGAACACTGAAGCTTTCTTT.

This clonotype showed up many times. The rearrangement joins TRBV27 to TRBJ2-3; D is undetermined. Germline V lookup: CDR1 MNHEY, CDR2 SMNVEV (reference sequence). This CDR3 comprises 13 residues. The V end lost 3 bases, the J end lost 4 bases, and 8 bases lay between the germline ends. Here the CDR3 DNA reads TGTGCCAGCAGTTTCCGGGTATCAGATACGCAGTATTTT. Protein product: CASSFRVSDTQYF.

In its sample, this clonotype was seen many times. The rearrangement links TRBV3-1 to TRBJ1-2; D is possibly TRBD1 (5 bases). The germline V gene encodes CDR1 LGHDT and CDR2 YNNKEL (reference sequence). CDR3 length equals 16 residues. With 3 bases removed from V and 2 bases from J, the gap between germline ends came to 16 bases. CDR3 nucleotide sequence: TGTGCCAGCAGCCAGGGCCAGGGAAAGGGGAACTATGGCTACACCTTC. This sequence encodes CASSQGQGKGNYGYTF. Looking up the rest from reference TRBV3-1 and TRBJ1-2 gives the full variable domain: DTAVSQTPKYLVTQMGNDKSIKCEQNLGHDTMYWYKQDSKKFLKIMFSYNNKELIINETVPNRFSPKSPDKAHLNLHINSLELGDSAVYFCASSQGQGKGNYGYTFGSGTRLTVV.

Of note for this clonotype: A much larger clone lies one base from this, so it may be a read error. This chain connects TRBV27 to TRBJ2-3; 7 bases are a match to TRBD1. With the DNA end fitting TRBJ1-5 better, the J assignment may be wrong. There are 13 residues in the CDR3. In germline, CDR1 is MNHEY, CDR2 SMNVEV (reference sequence). CDR3 sequence reads: CASRDSPTDTQHF. Here the CDR3 DNA reads TGTGCCAGTAGGGACAGTCCTACAGATACGCAGCATTTT.

This clonotype was seen repeatedly, ten times or more. The chain joins TRBV20-1 to TRBJ1-3, with TRBD1 identical over 7 bases. The CDR3 has 15 residues. Germline-derived CDR1 and CDR2 are DFQATT and SNEGSKA (reference sequence). J lost 0 bases, V lost 2 bases, and 4 bases had no gene match. CDR3 in amino acids: CSARRDSVSGNTIYF. The CDR3 bases are TGCAGTGCTAGACGGGACAGCGTCTCTGGAAACACCATATATTTT.

This clonotype was recorded a few times. J is TRBJ2-1 and V is TRBV25-1, with D maybe TRBD1 (6 bases). V lost 2 bases and J 6 bases, leaving 11 bases between the germline ends. This CDR3 spans 14 amino acids. Germline V gene sequence: CDR1 MGHDK, CDR2 SYGVNS. As DNA, the CDR3 is TGTGCCAGCAGTGAAAGAGGGGGACGCAATGAGCAGTTCTTC. It yields the protein CASSERGGRNEQFF. The full variable domain, completed using reference TRBV25-1 and TRBJ2-1, is EADIYQTPRYLVIGTGKKITLECSQTMGHDKMYWYQQDPGMELHLIHYSYGVNSTEKGDLSSESTVSRIRTEHFPLTLESARPSHTSQYLCASSERGGRNEQFFGPGTRLTVL.

Concerning this clonotype itself: The germline gene is not matched at one end of the junction; a read error may be the cause. The V and J genes are TRBV10-3 and TRBJ1-2; D is perhaps TRBD1 (5 bases). The CDR3 runs to 13 residues. Germline lookup yields CDR1 ENHRY and CDR2 SYGVKD. The CDR3 nucleotides read TGTGCCATCAGTGAGTCGAATGGGGGTTCGAAAAACTTC. It translates to CAISESNGGSKNF.

This chain connects TRBV7-2 to TRBJ2-3; no firm D call. This CDR3 has 12 amino acids. Germline-derived CDR1 and CDR2 are SGHTA and FQGNSA. V was cut by 5 bases and J by 10 bases, with 13 bases left in between. The DNA for the CDR3 is TGTGCCAGCAGCCGCGAAGGGTATCCGCAGTATTTT. It codes for CASSREGYPQYF.

This clonotype was seen ten or more times. This rearrangement joins TRBV20-1 to TRBJ2-6; TRBD1 is a possible D gene (6 bases). The germline CDR1 and CDR2 sequences are DFQATT and SNEGSKA (reference sequence). The length of the CDR3 is 15 residues. The V end was cut by 5 bases, the J end by 0 bases, with 11 bases between. The CDR3 loop is CSAGQQHSGANVLTF. CDR3 in DNA: TGCAGTGCTGGACAGCAACACTCTGGGGCCAACGTCCTGACTTTC.

This clonotype was recorded many times. The rearrangement links TRBV28 to TRBJ2-4; D remains ambiguous. This CDR3 spans 15 amino acids. V lost 3 bases to trimming and J lost 0 bases, with 9 bases between them. The V gene's germline CDR1 is MDHEN and CDR2 SYDVKM. CDR3 coding DNA: TGTGCCAGCAGTTTGATACCTCAAGCCAAAAACATTCAGTACTTC. It specifies CASSLIPQAKNIQYF. The full variable domain, rest sourced from reference TRBV28 and TRBJ2-4, is DVKVTQSSRYLVKRTGEKVFLECVQDMDHENMFWYRQDPGLGLRLIYFSYDVKMKEKGDIPEGYSVSREKKERFSLILESASTNQTSMYLCASSLIPQAKNIQYFGAGTRLSVL.

This clonotype was detected ten times or more. The chain joins TRBV7-2 to TRBJ2-7, with TRBD1 identical over 9 bases. The CDR3 runs to 14 residues. V was clipped by 7 bases and J by 3 bases; unmatched bases: 7. Per the germline V gene, CDR1 is SGHTA and CDR2 is FQGNSA. CDR3 nucleotide sequence: TGTGCCAGCACCCCCAGGACAGGGGACTACGAGCAGTACTTC. It is translated as CASTPRTGDYEQYF.

The sample holds many counts of this clonotype. This chain connects TRBV20-1 to TRBJ1-3, with TRBD1 as a possible D gene (5 bases). Germline loops: CDR1 DFQATT, CDR2 SNEGSKA (reference sequence). The V end lost 1 base, the J end lost 4 bases, and 8 bases lay between the germline ends. This CDR3 is 13 amino acids long. The DNA of the CDR3 is TGCAGTGCTAGAGCAGGGTGGGGAAACACCATATATTTT. Protein sequence: CSARAGWGNTIYF.

This clonotype was recorded many times. The rearrangement links TRBV5-1 to TRBJ2-2, with TRBD1 matching 8 bases. Germline V gives CDR1 SGHRS, CDR2 YFSETQ. Unmatched junction bases numbered 5, after V lost 3 bases and J lost 4 bases. The CDR3 is 15 amino acids. CDR3 region: CASSSTGERTGELFF. CDR3 in DNA: TGCGCCAGCAGCTCGACAGGGGAACGCACCGGGGAGCTGTTTTTT. The full variable domain, rest sourced from reference TRBV5-1 and TRBJ2-2, is KAGVTQTPRYLIKTRGQQVTLSCSPISGHRSVSWYQQTPGQGLQFLFEYFSETQRNKGNFPGRFSGRQFSNSRSEMNVSTLELGDSALYLCASSSTGERTGELFFGEGSRLTVL.

The table lists this clonotype with many counts. V usage is TRBV5-8 and J usage is TRBJ2-2; 11 bases are shared with TRBD1. Germline assignment: CDR1 SGHTS and CDR2 YDEGEE. With V trimmed by 4 bases and J by 1 base, 6 bases remained unmatched. The length of the CDR3 is 17 residues. The CDR3 is CASSRGQGAMNTGELFF. The CDR3 DNA reads TGTGCCAGCAGCCGAGGACAGGGGGCAATGAACACCGGGGAGCTGTTTTTT.

At least ten counts were recorded for this clonotype. This chain uses TRBV30 with TRBJ2-7; tentatively, D is TRBD2 (6 bases). Germline assignment: CDR1 GTSNPN and CDR2 SVGIG (reference sequence). This CDR3 region has 13 residues. V was cut by 0 bases and J by 3 bases, with 9 bases left in between. The CDR3 coding sequence is TGTGCCTGGAGTGTAGTTAGCGGCTACGAGCAGTACTTC. Protein: CAWSVVSGYEQYF.

This clonotype was detected many times. One end of the junction varies from germline; a read error may be responsible. This chain connects TRBV7-7 to TRBJ2-2; D tentatively fits TRBD1 or TRBD2 (5 bases each). The V gene's germline CDR1 is SSHAT and CDR2 FNYEAQ (reference sequence). This CDR3 has 14 residues. CDR3 sequence reads: CASSLSAGTGELFF. The DNA for the CDR3 is TGTGCTAGCAGCTTATCGGCAGGGACGGGGGAGCTGTTTTTT. The entire variable domain, with the rest obtained from reference TRBV7-7 and TRBJ2-2, is as follows: GAGVSQSPRYKVTKRGQDVTLRCDPISSHATLYWYQQALGQGPEFLTYFNYEAQPDKSGLPSDRFSAERPEGSISTLTIQRTEQRDSAMYRCASSLSAGTGELFFGEGSRLTVL.